The sequence of this T cell receptor beta chain was determined in a study of T cell responses to AZD1222 COVID-19 vaccine. Study results and limitations: The reported proportion of spike-specific TCRs targeting unmutated variant regions was nearly half. Regions 160-218 and 743-854 held dominance among vaccine-associated CD4 TCRs, which spanned spike. Samples come after the peak T cell response, not at day 14.

Profiling relied on immunoSEQ multiplex PCR, and the TCRdb table lists in-frame clones only, not all of them. The table has roughly 140,000 clones, roughly 90% seen once. Combined were second doses at about 4 or about 12 weeks. Per germline, CDR1 SGDLS and CDR2 YYNGEE. This CDR3 spans 14 amino acids. Unmatched junction bases numbered 7, after V lost 3 bases and J lost 5 bases. For this clone: The target antigen is unknown.

The gene calls are TRBV9 and TRBJ1-1; 7 bases match TRBD1. The sequencing used peripheral blood, collected 28 days after the second AZD1222 dose. The TCR was taken from an adult who received the AZD1222 COVID-19 vaccine. DNA for the CDR3: TGTGCCAGCAGCGCAGAGGACAGGTTGACTGAAGCTTTCTTT. Translated: CASSAEDRLTEAFF.